Shown below are 5 T cell receptor beta chains from a single sample sequenced in a study of blood T cell repertoires in COVID-19. Clones were sequenced by immunoSEQ multiplex PCR, and TCRdb holds only the in-frame ones, with some missing. Of 150,000 or so clones listed, around 85% are singletons. The sequenced sample consisted of peripheral blood. Receptors were obtained from a human donor with acute or convalescent COVID-19. The donor label of this sample is uncertain.

The chain links TRBV7-9 to TRBJ1-1; no clear D gene. With 3 bases removed from V and 5 bases from J, the gap between germline ends came to 10 bases. The germline V gene encodes CDR1 SEHNR and CDR2 FQNEAQ (reference sequence). This CDR3 has 13 residues. The CDR3 protein is CASSFTIGTEAFF. CDR3 DNA sequence: TGTGCCAGCAGCTTCACTATCGGGACTGAAGCTTTCTTT.

This chain links TRBV4-3 with TRBJ1-6; D unresolved. The germline V gene encodes CDR1 LGHNA and CDR2 YSLEER. V was shortened by 0 bases and J by 0 bases, with 12 bases between the two germline ends. CDR3 length: 18 residues. CDR3 DNA sequence: TGCGCCAGCAGCCAAGATGCCCACGCCAGCTCCTATAATTCACCCCTCCACTTT. It yields the protein CASSQDAHASSYNSPLHF.

The chain has TRBV7-2 and TRBJ1-6, with D unclear. CDR3 length: 14 residues. V was cut by 6 bases and J by 2 bases, with 8 bases left in between. CDR1 and CDR2 from the germline V gene are SGHTA and FQGNSA. CDR3 DNA sequence: TGTGCCAGCAGATCCGGGACCTATAATTCACCCCTCCACTTT. Amino acid sequence: CASRSGTYNSPLHF.

The sample holds one count of this clone. This rearrangement joins TRBV19 to TRBJ1-2, with a weak D call TRBD1 (5 bases). Germline V CDR1 and CDR2: LNHDA, SQIVND (reference sequence). The CDR3 extends over 13 amino acids. V shed 3 bases and J shed 3 bases, with 8 bases lying between them. CDR3 in DNA: TGTGCCAGTAGTATGGACACAGACTATGGCTACACCTTC. The encoded protein is CASSMDTDYGYTF.

V usage is TRBV9 and J usage is TRBJ2-2, with 10 positions matching TRBD2. This CDR3 is 16 amino acids long. CDR1 is SGDLS and CDR2 is YYNGEE in the germline V gene. Losses at the gene ends were 1 base for V and 2 bases for J; bases not matched to a gene: 2. The chain's CDR3 is CASSVKRGGNTGELFF. The CDR3 nucleotides are TGTGCCAGCAGCGTAAAGCGGGGGGGAAACACCGGGGAGCTGTTTTTT.